These 10 T cell receptor beta chains came from one sample sequenced in a study of CD8 T cells in ankylosing spondylitis. Using its own MiXCR run on the 5' RACE reads, TCRdb lists one record per CDR3 protein. The sample carries about 240,000 distinct CDR3 sequences, 10% recorded once. Sequencing used blood, either unsorted or a sorted T cell fraction (not recorded which). The origin of the receptors is a male donor with ankylosing spondylitis or in good health (not recorded which).

The V gene is TRBV7-9, the J gene TRBJ1-2; D remains unclear. This CDR3 contains 14 residues. Germline CDR1 is SEHNR and CDR2 is FQNEAQ (reference sequence). Trimming stripped 3 bases from V and 5 bases from J, with 13 bases between. The CDR3 loop is CASSFSGIGYGYTF. In DNA form, the CDR3 reads TGTGCCAGCAGCTTCTCGGGAATCGGATATGGCTACACCTTC.

This clonotype was seen ten or more times. This chain joins TRBV5-5 and TRBJ2-2; tentatively, D is TRBD1 (6 bases). V lost 3 bases to trimming and J lost 0 bases, with 12 bases between them. Germline assignment: CDR1 SGHKS and CDR2 YYEKEE (reference sequence). CDR3 length equals 16 residues. The DNA of the CDR3 is TGTGCCAGCAGCTCCAGGGGCGATGCGAACACCGGGGAGCTGTTTTTT. Translation gives CASSSRGDANTGELFF.

The sample holds many counts of this clonotype. The chain uses TRBV5-1 and TRBJ2-1; tentative D call: TRBD2 (7 bases). The CDR3 totals 18 residues. The germline V gene encodes CDR1 SGHRS and CDR2 YFSETQ. V was cut by 0 bases and J by 2 bases, with 18 bases left in between. DNA of the CDR3: TGCGCCAGCAGCTTGGGTGGGGGGGGGCCTCCTCCCTACAATGAGCAGTTCTTC. It yields the protein CASSLGGGGPPPYNEQFF.

This clonotype was detected ten times or more. The chain employs TRBV7-9 and TRBJ2-5; D is unclear. V dropped 5 bases and J dropped 8 bases, with 12 bases sitting between them. Germline-derived CDR1 and CDR2 are SEHNR and FQNEAQ (reference sequence). The CDR3 consists of 12 residues. CDR3 sequence reads: CASSHSTATQYF. CDR3 DNA: TGTGCCAGCAGCCATTCTACTGCTACCCAGTACTTC. Combining the CDR3 with reference TRBV7-9 and TRBJ2-5 gives the whole variable domain DTGVSQNPRHKITKRGQNVTFRCDPISEHNRLYWYRQTLGQGPEFLTYFQNEAQLEKSRLLSDRFSAERPKGSFSTLEIQRTEQGDSAMYLCASSHSTATQYFGPGTRLLVL.

Only a few counts were recorded for this clonotype. The chain has TRBV18 and TRBJ2-7; D is uncertain. This CDR3 is built from 13 residues. Germline CDR1 reads KGHSH; CDR2 reads LQKENI. V lost 3 bases and J 5 bases, leaving 11 bases between the germline ends. CDR3 DNA: TGTGCCAGCTCACCGGGCCCCTATAACGAGCAGTACTTC. Its protein product is CASSPGPYNEQYF. Supplemented by reference TRBV18 and TRBJ2-7, the full variable domain reads NAGVMQNPRHLVRRRGQEARLRCSPMKGHSHVYWYRQLPEEGLKFMVYLQKENIIDESGMPKERFSAEFPKEGPSILRIQQVVRGDSAAYFCASSPGPYNEQYFGPGTRLTVT.

This clonotype has a count of ten or more. The V call is TRBV10-3, the J call TRBJ2-5; tentatively, D is TRBD1 (6 bases). The germline V gene encodes CDR1 ENHRY and CDR2 SYGVKD. Trimming took off 5 bases at V and 2 bases at J, with 9 bases between the two ends. CDR3 length: 13 residues. CDR3 bases: TGTGCCATCAGTACAGGGCTTCAAGAGACCCAGTACTTC. Translation gives CAISTGLQETQYF.

A few counts support this clonotype. The chain recombines TRBV7-9 with TRBJ2-1, with TRBD2 identical over 13 bases. With 5 bases clipped from V and 6 bases from J, the junction kept 4 bases outside the gene matches. CDR3 length: 15 amino acids. From germline, CDR1 is SEHNR and CDR2 FQNEAQ (reference sequence). For the CDR3, the DNA is TGTGCCAGCAGCCCGACTAGCGGGAGGCGCAATGAGCAGTTCTTC. It is translated as CASSPTSGRRNEQFF.

The J gene is TRBJ2-3, the V gene TRBV11-2, with 11 bases identical to TRBD2. The germline gives CDR1 SGHAT, CDR2 FQNNGV. V shed 1 base, J shed 6 bases, and the junction held 12 bases outside the gene matches. The CDR3 loop spans 18 amino acids. CDR3 DNA: TGTGCCAGCAGCTTAGGCCGAATGACTAGCGGGGCTCGGGATACGCAGTATTTT. Translated: CASSLGRMTSGARDTQYF.

The chain links TRBV5-1 to TRBJ2-2; D possibly corresponds to TRBD1 (6 bases). CDR3 length equals 13 residues. Germline CDR1 is SGHRS and CDR2 is YFSETQ. Between the trimmed V and J ends, which lost 4 bases and 6 bases, there was a span of 10 bases. The CDR3 sequence: CASSPQGPGELFF. The CDR3 coding sequence is TGCGCCAGCAGCCCACAGGGCCCCGGGGAGCTGTTTTTT.

This clonotype was picked up a small number of times. The V gene is TRBV6-6, the J gene TRBJ1-2, with D unresolved. The V gene lost 2 bases and the J gene lost 8 bases, with 12 bases spanning the gap. CDR1 is MNHNY, CDR2 SVGAGI, per germline (reference sequence). This CDR3 has 13 residues. This CDR3 reads CASSYILMKGYTF. CDR3 in DNA: TGTGCCAGCAGTTACATTTTGATGAAGGGCTACACCTTC.